This T cell receptor beta chain appears in the sequencing data of a study of regulatory T cells in long-lasting Graves disease (dated by TCRdb to the early 2020s). Describing the broader study: To count as having persistent Graves' disease, a patient had to have received antithyroid drug treatment for over 5 years with TSH receptor autoantibodies remaining persistently positive. Peripheral blood TCR sequencing and RNA sequencing compared persistent Graves' disease patients with newly diagnosed Graves' disease patients. The study was registered as a clinical trial and conducted in China. A total of some 33 samples were covered by TCR sequencing, comprising about 13 persistent and 20 or so newly diagnosed Graves' disease patients. Antithyroid drugs had been taken for 10 to 13 years on average by persistent Graves' disease patients in the clinical cohort. The full study reports these points: The study examined only peripheral blood because the primary lesion, thyroid tissue, could not be accessed. Sequencing and analysis were limited to the TCR beta chain. A larger number of public clonotypes was shared among persistent patients (under 3,000) than among newly diagnosed patients (around 880). Persistent Graves' disease patients showed lower TCR Shannon entropy and fewer highly expanded clones than newly diagnosed patients, suggesting clonal expansion. Persistent disease showed preferential use of TRBV28, TRBJ1-2 and TRBJ2-5, whereas newly diagnosed disease favored TRBV20-1 and TRBJ2-1. As a limitation, the authors acknowledged that the small sample size may reduce accuracy.

Receptor libraries were prepared by multiplex PCR. The reads were generated on an Illumina HiSeq 4000. CDR3 regions were amplified by Arm-PCR with iRepertoire HTBI primers to construct TCR beta libraries. Before sequencing, the PCR products underwent gel purification. In the paper's pipeline: Gene usage analysis of CDR3 amino acid clonotypes relied on the 55 to 80 TRBV and 14 TRBJ segments identified across samples. COPE and FqMerger were used to merge filtered high-quality paired reads into contigs. BLAST was used to align contigs to IMGT TRBV, TRBD and TRBJ reference genes, with CDR3 defined following IMGT. Highly expanded clones were defined as clonotypes with a frequency above 0.1%. Repertoire diversity was measured by Shannon entropy, and V-J evenness by the Gini coefficient. A clonotype was considered public if more than one individual shared it. The public reads were run again by TCRdb, first through fastp at Q25 and then through MiXCR, and only productive beta chains were kept. Each entry is one CDR3 protein sequence, shown with its most common DNA and genes. TCRdb's processing, not the authors' own work, is the source of the V and J calls. This sample has 700,000 or so distinct CDR3 sequences in its table, and 25% to 35% of those were observed once. The ten largest clonotypes hold roughly 40% of the sample.

The V and J ends are trimmed by 2 bases and 7 bases, leaving 21 bases between them. The germline V gene (reference sequence) provides CDR1 LGHDT and CDR2 YNNKEL. The CDR3, from cysteine to phenylalanine, totals 16 residues. Only the CDR3 DNA is retained, 48 bases long and in frame from the first base. Sample time point, as interpreted from the label and publication: persistent/refractory GD, antithyroid drugs over 5 years with positive TRAb. RNA was extracted from PBMCs in TRIzol for both TCR sequencing and RNA sequencing. Graves' disease was diagnosed according to American Thyroid Association guidelines. Recruitment of patients was carried out at an endocrinology department in Xi'an, China. From each patient, around 9.3 milliliters of peripheral blood was collected into an EDTA anticoagulant tube. Ficoll Paque Plus density gradient separation was used to isolate PBMCs, and no further T cell sorting was performed. RNA quality was checked with an Agilent 2100 Bioanalyzer and agarose gel, and concentration with a NanoDrop 2000.

Note on this clonotype: It has no known antigen specificity. No clone much larger than this one lies a single base away; base qualities are absent.

This specimen was peripheral blood mononuclear cells (PBMCs), taken when the disease was refractory, from a patient treated with antithyroid drugs. The chain was built from TRBV3-1 and TRBJ2-7; perhaps TRBD2 is the D gene, with 5 bases matching. The sequence was obtained from a female donor with Graves disease. The CDR3 reads CASSQSVWFEGREQYF. In nucleotide form, the sequence is TGTGCCAGCAGCCAATCGGTATGGTTCGAGGGTCGGGAGCAGTACTTC.